The following is a TCR beta chain sequence with its context. Clones were sequenced by immunoSEQ multiplex PCR, and TCRdb holds only the in-frame ones, with some missing. Among 160,000 or so clones, 87% were seen once, and the ten largest hold about 1.4%. CDR1 and CDR2 (germline): GTSNPN, SVGIG (reference sequence). The ends lost 3 bases at V and 5 bases at J; junction bases unmatched: 4. The CDR3 runs to 13 residues. The entry originates in a study of blood T cell repertoires in COVID-19. The origin of this receptor is a woman between 45 and 65 years old with acute or convalescent COVID-19. The chain carries TRBV30 and TRBJ1-5; 7 bases are shared with TRBD1. Material: peripheral blood. In nucleotides, the CDR3 is TGTGCCTGGAGGGACAGGCTAGATCAGCCCCAGCATTTT. Amino acids: CAWRDRLDQPQHF.